Listed below are T cell receptor beta chains from one sample, sequenced in a study of tumor-infiltrating lymphocytes in glioblastoma multiforme. TCRdb reanalysed the multiplex PCR reads using MiXCR and keeps one entry per CDR3 protein. The repertoire has 15,000 to 25,000 distinct CDR3 sequences, 55% to 75% of them found once; the top ten carry under 20%. The sample was peripheral blood. The receptors here all came from a male donor with glioblastoma. Each CDR3 is given with its conserved first and last residue. Each record gives: J gene, clone size, D gene, V gene, CDR3 DNA, CDR3 protein. The D gene is left open where the match is weak. Clone size is given for some rows only: seen once, a few or many times, or a class if the clone is expanded.

J: TRBJ2-4; size: NA; D: NA; V: TRBV6-8; DNA: TGTGCCAGCAGTTGGGGAGACAAAAACATTCAGTACTTC; CDR3: CASSWGDKNIQYF
J: TRBJ2-7; size: few; D: TRBD1; V: TRBV29-1; DNA: TGCAGCGTTTCGAATTTGGACAGGGCTTCCTACGAGCAGTACTTC; CDR3: CSVSNLDRASYEQYF
J: TRBJ2-2; size: once; D: TRBD2; V: TRBV11-2; DNA: TGTGCCAGCAGCGTCACTAGCGGAACGAACACCGGGAAGCTTTTTTTT; CDR3: CASSVTSGTNTGKLFF
J: TRBJ2-7; size: NA; D: TRBD1; V: TRBV11-2; DNA: TGTGCCAGCAACGACAGGGGAGACCACCAGTACTTC; CDR3: CASNDRGDHQYF
J: TRBJ1-1; size: NA; D: NA; V: TRBV29-1; DNA: TGCAGCGTTGAAAAAGGGGGGTACACTGAAGCTTTCTTT; CDR3: CSVEKGGYTEAFF
J: TRBJ2-5; size: NA; D: NA; V: TRBV29-1; DNA: TGCAACGTTGAGTTGGGGAGCCAAGGGACCCAGTACTTC; CDR3: CNVELGSQGTQYF
J: TRBJ2-1; size: NA; D: NA; V: TRBV12-3/TRBV12-4; DNA: TGTGCCAGCAGTTTGGGGAGTGAGCAGTTCTTC; CDR3: CASSLGSEQFF
J: TRBJ2-3; size: NA; D: TRBD1; V: TRBV28; DNA: TGTGCCAGCAGTCCCGGACAGGCGGGCACAGATACGCAGTATTTT; CDR3: CASSPGQAGTDTQYF
J: TRBJ1-1; size: NA; D: NA; V: TRBV20-1; DNA: TGTAGTGCTTCCTCAGGGCCACGAGCTTTCTTT; CDR3: CSASSGPRAFF
J: TRBJ2-1; size: once; D: TRBD2; V: TRBV20-1; DNA: TGCAGTGCTAGAGGTCAACTAGCGGGGTTTTCGGTAGAGCAGTTCTTC; CDR3: CSARGQLAGFSVEQFF
J: TRBJ2-6; size: once; D: NA; V: TRBV4-2; DNA: TGTGCCAGCAGCCAAGTAGGAGGGATCTCTGGGGCCAACGCCCTGGCTTTC; CDR3: CASSQVGGISGANALAF
J: TRBJ2-1; size: NA; D: NA; V: TRBV11-2; DNA: TGTGTCAGCAGCTCTTTTGGGGGCCAATACTCCTACGAGCAGTTCTTC; CDR3: CVSSSFGGQYSYEQFF
J: TRBJ2-5; size: NA; D: NA; V: TRBV5-1; DNA: TGCACCAGCAGCTTGACCGGGACTCCAAAAGAGAACCAGTACTTC; CDR3: CTSSLTGTPKENQYF
J: TRBJ2-1; size: NA; D: NA; V: TRBV7-9; DNA: TGTGCCAGCAGCTTTTGGCAGGACTCCTACAATGAGCAGTTCTTC; CDR3: CASSFWQDSYNEQFF
J: TRBJ2-3; size: many; D: NA; V: TRBV6-4; DNA: TGTGCCAGCAGTGCTTTACAGGGAACAGATACGCAGTATTTT; CDR3: CASSALQGTDTQYF
J: TRBJ1-1; size: many; D: NA; V: TRBV4-2; DNA: TGTGCCAGCGGCGATATCCCCGATGAAGCTTTCTTT; CDR3: CASGDIPDEAFF
J: TRBJ1-4; size: few; D: TRBD1; V: TRBV6-5; DNA: TGTGCCAGCAGCGCGACAGGGGAAAAACTGTTTTTT; CDR3: CASSATGEKLFF
J: TRBJ2-2; size: NA; D: NA; V: TRBV6-6; DNA: TGTGCCAGCAGTCCCCCGGGATGGCGCTATACGAACACCGGGGAGCTGTTTTTT; CDR3: CASSPPGWRYTNTGELFF
J: TRBJ2-1; size: few; D: NA; V: TRBV11-2; DNA: TGTGCCAGCAGCTTACAAACTAGCTCCTACAATGAGCAGTTCTTC; CDR3: CASSLQTSSYNEQFF
J: TRBJ1-1; size: NA; D: NA; V: TRBV13; DNA: TGTGCCAGCAGCTTTGATAGGGGTCGCACTGAAGCTTTCTTT; CDR3: CASSFDRGRTEAFF
J: TRBJ2-5; size: NA; D: NA; V: TRBV29-1; DNA: TGCAGCGTGGAGAGGGGGGCCCAAGAGACCCAGTACTTC; CDR3: CSVERGAQETQYF
J: TRBJ2-7; size: NA; D: NA; V: TRBV20-1; DNA: TGCAGTGCTAGAGATGGGACGGGGAAGGGCTACGAGCAGTACTTC; CDR3: CSARDGTGKGYEQYF
J: TRBJ2-2; size: NA; D: NA; V: TRBV6-5; DNA: TGTGCCAGCAGTTATAGTCAGGGTGCCTGGGAGCTGTTTTTT; CDR3: CASSYSQGAWELFF
J: TRBJ2-2; size: NA; D: NA; V: TRBV11-3; DNA: TGTGCCAGCAGCTTAGCAGGGTGGAACGGGGAGCTGGTTTTT; CDR3: CASSLAGWNGELVF
J: TRBJ1-2; size: many; D: NA; V: TRBV29-1; DNA: TGCAGCGTTGACTCCCCCCAGGGAGGAATGAACTATGGCTACACCTTC; CDR3: CSVDSPQGGMNYGYTF
J: TRBJ1-3; size: NA; D: NA; V: TRBV29-1; DNA: TGCAGCGTAGAAAGGTCCGCTAGAAACACCATATATTTT; CDR3: CSVERSARNTIYF
J: TRBJ2-2; size: NA; D: NA; V: TRBV6-2/TRBV6-3; DNA: TGTGCCAGCAGCCGCGAGGCCACGAACACCGGGGAGCTGTTTTTT; CDR3: CASSREATNTGELFF
J: TRBJ2-7; size: NA; D: TRBD2; V: TRBV11-1; DNA: TGTGCCAGCAGCTTGACTAGCGGTAGGCCAAGCTCCTACGAGCAGTACTTC; CDR3: CASSLTSGRPSSYEQYF
J: TRBJ2-1; size: NA; D: NA; V: TRBV11-2; DNA: TGTGCCAGCAGCCGCGACGGGGCGAAGGTCAACAATGAGCAGTCCTTC; CDR3: CASSRDGAKVNNEQSF
J: TRBJ2-1; size: NA; D: NA; V: TRBV4-1; DNA: TGCGCCAGCAGCCAGGTATCGGGGGAAGAGCAGTTCTTC; CDR3: CASSQVSGEEQFF
J: TRBJ1-1; size: many; D: NA; V: TRBV5-6; DNA: TGTGCCAGCAGCTTGCGACCGAACACTGAAGCTTTCTTT; CDR3: CASSLRPNTEAFF
J: TRBJ2-2; size: NA; D: TRBD2; V: TRBV11-3; DNA: TGTGCCAGCGGCTCGTGGACTAGCGGGAACACCGGGGAGCTGTTCTTT; CDR3: CASGSWTSGNTGELFF
J: TRBJ2-7; size: many; D: NA; V: TRBV7-9; DNA: TGTGCCAGTGGACTGGGCTACGAGCAGTACTTC; CDR3: CASGLGYEQYF
J: TRBJ2-7; size: NA; D: TRBD2; V: TRBV11-3; DNA: TGTGCCAGCAGTCTCACTAGCGGAAACAGTGAGCAGTACTTC; CDR3: CASSLTSGNSEQYF
J: TRBJ2-7; size: many; D: NA; V: TRBV28; DNA: TGTGCCAGCAGTTTATTCCCGGACAGTACCTACGAGCAGTACTTC; CDR3: CASSLFPDSTYEQYF
J: TRBJ2-1; size: medium-sized; D: NA; V: TRBV29-1; DNA: TGCAGCGTTGGGACAGCCTACAATGAGCAGTTCTTC; CDR3: CSVGTAYNEQFF
J: TRBJ2-5; size: many; D: NA; V: TRBV5-1; DNA: TGCGCCAGCAGCTTGGTGGGACGACAGGTCGTGACCCAGTACTTC; CDR3: CASSLVGRQVVTQYF
J: TRBJ2-3; size: once; D: NA; V: TRBV5-6; DNA: TGTGCCAGCAGCTTCGGAGTAGAGGGATTCGCAGATACGCAGTATTTT; CDR3: CASSFGVEGFADTQYF
J: TRBJ2-2; size: medium-sized; D: NA; V: TRBV29-1; DNA: TGCAGCGCACGACGGGACTTTAACACCGGGGAGCTGTTTTTT; CDR3: CSARRDFNTGELFF
J: TRBJ2-6; size: NA; D: NA; V: TRBV11-2; DNA: TGTGCCAGCAGCTTAGGGGACTGCCCTGGGGCCAATGCCCTGACTTTC; CDR3: CASSLGDCPGANALTF
J: TRBJ2-5; size: many; D: TRBD2; V: TRBV20-1; DNA: TGCAGTGTGGTTGCTAGCGGGAATAGAGAGACCCAGTACTTC; CDR3: CSVVASGNRETQYF
J: TRBJ1-1; size: NA; D: NA; V: TRBV11-3; DNA: TGTGCCGGCAGCGACGGGTCGAACACTGAAGCATTCTTT; CDR3: CAGSDGSNTEAFF
J: TRBJ1-2; size: few; D: NA; V: TRBV20-1; DNA: TGCAGTGCTAGAGACGACAGTTCTAACTATGGCTACACCTTC; CDR3: CSARDDSSNYGYTF
J: TRBJ1-4; size: NA; D: NA; V: TRBV20-1; DNA: TGCAGTGCTAGAGTAGGGCTGGCGGAAAAACTGTTTTTT; CDR3: CSARVGLAEKLFF
J: TRBJ2-5; size: NA; D: TRBD1; V: TRBV5-1; DNA: TGCGCCAACACCTCTAACGCAGGGGGCGAGACCCAGTACTTC; CDR3: CANTSNAGGETQYF
J: TRBJ2-2; size: many; D: NA; V: TRBV29-1; DNA: TGCAGCGTTGCTGGAGGCGGGGAGCTGTTTTTT; CDR3: CSVAGGGELFF
J: TRBJ2-1; size: many; D: TRBD2; V: TRBV20-1; DNA: TGCAGTGCTGTGACTAGCGGGAGTGATGAGCAGTTCTTC; CDR3: CSAVTSGSDEQFF
J: TRBJ2-1; size: NA; D: TRBD2; V: TRBV4-1; DNA: TGCGCCAGCAGCCCGGGAGGTTACAATGAGCAGTTCTTC; CDR3: CASSPGGYNEQFF
J: TRBJ2-2; size: NA; D: TRBD1; V: TRBV29-1; DNA: TGCAGCGTTCGAACCGGGACAGGGAACGCCGGGGAGCTGTTTTTT; CDR3: CSVRTGTGNAGELFF
J: TRBJ2-3; size: few; D: NA; V: TRBV11-3; DNA: TGTGCCAGCAGCTTAGTCCCAGATACGCAGTATTTT; CDR3: CASSLVPDTQYF
J: TRBJ2-5; size: NA; D: NA; V: TRBV11-2; DNA: TGTGCCAGCGGCCCGAGAATGACAAAGACCCAGTACTTC; CDR3: CASGPRMTKTQYF
J: TRBJ2-2; size: NA; D: NA; V: TRBV11-2; DNA: TGTGCCAGCAGCTCCACCTCTCGAGCCAACCACGGAGAGATGTTTTTT; CDR3: CASSSTSRANHGEMFF
J: TRBJ2-5; size: NA; D: NA; V: TRBV7-9; DNA: TGTGCCAGCAGCCGAAATGGCGGAGCCCCTGGGGAGACCCAGTACTTC; CDR3: CASSRNGGAPGETQYF
J: TRBJ1-2; size: many; D: NA; V: TRBV14; DNA: TGTGCCAGCAGCCCGACCCAGGATTACTATGGCTACACCTTC; CDR3: CASSPTQDYYGYTF
J: TRBJ2-2; size: NA; D: TRBD2; V: TRBV11-2; DNA: TGTGCCAGCAGCTTAGTACTAAACACCGGGAGGCTGTTCTTT; CDR3: CASSLVLNTGRLFF